This T cell receptor (beta chain) was identified during a study of post-analysis software for immune sequencing data. Note on this clonotype: The antigen remains unidentified.

The V gene's germline CDR1 is ENHRY and CDR2 SYGVKD. The CDR3 has 13 amino acids. Trimming removed 6 bases from V and 2 bases from J, with 8 bases in between. The study's findings and limits: F measure grouped same-batch samples tightly together. Included in a set of roughly five TRBV segments more frequent in patients than controls were TRBV5-6, TRBV5-1 and TRBV20-1.

Unique molecular identifiers featured in each of the TCR beta cDNA libraries. TCRdb independently ran MiXCR on the PCR reads; one entry per CDR3 protein. The sample lists some 500,000 distinct CDR3 sequences, approximately 45% occurring once. The sample consisted of blood. The TCR originated in a girl under 18 with multiple sclerosis. This chain connects TRBV10-3 to TRBJ2-1; D gene ambiguous. This CDR3 reads CAISLGTYNEQFF. In DNA, the CDR3 is TGTGCCATCAGCCTGGGGACCTACAATGAGCAGTTCTTC.